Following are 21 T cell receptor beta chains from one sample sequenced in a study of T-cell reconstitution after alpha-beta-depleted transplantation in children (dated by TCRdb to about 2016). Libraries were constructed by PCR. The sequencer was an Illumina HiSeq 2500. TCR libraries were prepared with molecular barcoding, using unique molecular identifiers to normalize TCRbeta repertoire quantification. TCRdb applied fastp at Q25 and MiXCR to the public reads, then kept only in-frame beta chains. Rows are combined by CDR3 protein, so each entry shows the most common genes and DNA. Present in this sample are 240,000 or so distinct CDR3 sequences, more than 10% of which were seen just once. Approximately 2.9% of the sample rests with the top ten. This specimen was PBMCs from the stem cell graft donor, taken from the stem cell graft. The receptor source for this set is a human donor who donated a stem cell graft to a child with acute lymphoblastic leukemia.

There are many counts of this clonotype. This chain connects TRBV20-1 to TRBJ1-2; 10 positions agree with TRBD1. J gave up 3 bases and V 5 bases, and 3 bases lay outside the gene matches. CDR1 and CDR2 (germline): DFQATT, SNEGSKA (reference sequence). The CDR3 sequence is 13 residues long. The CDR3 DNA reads TGCAGTGCTTTGGACAGGGGGGACTATGGCTACACCTTC. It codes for CSALDRGDYGYTF.

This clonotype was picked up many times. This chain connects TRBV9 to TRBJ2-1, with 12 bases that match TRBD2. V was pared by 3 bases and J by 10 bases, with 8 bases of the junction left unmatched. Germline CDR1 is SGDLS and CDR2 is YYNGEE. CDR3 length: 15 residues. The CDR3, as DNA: TGTGCCAGCAGCGGCGAGGGGACTAGCGGGCCCGAGCAGTTCTTC. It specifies CASSGEGTSGPEQFF. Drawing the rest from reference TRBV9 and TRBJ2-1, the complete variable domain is DSGVTQTPKHLITATGQRVTLRCSPRSGDLSVYWYQQSLDQGLQFLIQYYNGEERAKGNILERFSAQQFPDLHSELNLSSLELGDSALYFCASSGEGTSGPEQFFGPGTRLTVL.

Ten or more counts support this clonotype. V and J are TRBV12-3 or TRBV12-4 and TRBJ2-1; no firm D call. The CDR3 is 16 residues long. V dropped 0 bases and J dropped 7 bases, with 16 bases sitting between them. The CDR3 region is CASSLAMSGLENEQFF. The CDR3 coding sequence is TGTGCCAGCAGTTTAGCGATGAGTGGGCTGGAGAATGAGCAGTTCTTC.

The CDR3 nucleotides read TGTGCCTGCTGCCCCCGGGACAGAAGACTAGCGGGAGTATACGAGCAGTACTTC. Protein: CACCPRDRRLAGVYEQYF. V is TRBV2 and J is TRBJ2-7; 12 bases are a match to TRBD2. The CDR3 runs to 18 residues. Germline V gene sequence: CDR1 SNHLY, CDR2 FYNNEI. V was pared by 11 bases and J by 4 bases, with 21 bases of the junction left unmatched.

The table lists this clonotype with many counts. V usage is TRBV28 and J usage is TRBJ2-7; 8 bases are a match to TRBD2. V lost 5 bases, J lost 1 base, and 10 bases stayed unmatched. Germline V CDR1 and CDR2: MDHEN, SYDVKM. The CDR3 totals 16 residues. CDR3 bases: TGTGCCAGCAGTCCCCTGGGGGCGGGAGGATCCTACGAGCAGTACTTC. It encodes CASSPLGAGGSYEQYF.

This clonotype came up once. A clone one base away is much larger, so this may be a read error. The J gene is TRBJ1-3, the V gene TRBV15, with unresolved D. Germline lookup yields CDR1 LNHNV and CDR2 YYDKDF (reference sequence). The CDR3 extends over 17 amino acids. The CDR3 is CTTSRGSWTSGGNTIYF. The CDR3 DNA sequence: TGTACCACCAGCAGAGGGTCTTGGACCTCCGGAGGGAACACCATATATTTT.

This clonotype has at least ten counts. The CDR3 is CSAIPGLYNEQFF. The CDR3 DNA is TGCAGTGCTATTCCGGGACTCTACAATGAGCAGTTCTTC. This chain connects TRBV20-1 to TRBJ2-1; a weak D match, TRBD2 (6 bases). V lost 4 bases and J lost 3, with 10 bases in between. Germline V CDR1 and CDR2: DFQATT, SNEGSKA (reference sequence). This CDR3 is 13 amino acids long.

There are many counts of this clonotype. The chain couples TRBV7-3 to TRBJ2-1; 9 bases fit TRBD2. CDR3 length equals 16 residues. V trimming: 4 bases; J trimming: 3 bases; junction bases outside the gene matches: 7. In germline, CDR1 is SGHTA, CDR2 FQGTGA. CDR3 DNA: TGTGCCAGCAGCTCGGGGACTAGCTCAGTCTACAATGAGCAGTTCTTC. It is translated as CASSSGTSSVYNEQFF. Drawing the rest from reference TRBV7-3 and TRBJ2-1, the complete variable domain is GAGVSQTPSNKVTEKGKYVELRCDPISGHTALYWYRQSLGQGPEFLIYFQGTGAADDSGLPNDRFFAVRPEGSVSTLKIQRTERGDSAVYLCASSSGTSSVYNEQFFGPGTRLTVL.

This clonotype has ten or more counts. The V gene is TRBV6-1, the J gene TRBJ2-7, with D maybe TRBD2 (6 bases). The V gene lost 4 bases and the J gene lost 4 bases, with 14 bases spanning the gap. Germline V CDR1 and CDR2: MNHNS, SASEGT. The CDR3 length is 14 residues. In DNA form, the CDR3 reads TGTGCCAGCAGTGCTGGGGGGTCACTATACGAGCAGTACTTC. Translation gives CASSAGGSLYEQYF.

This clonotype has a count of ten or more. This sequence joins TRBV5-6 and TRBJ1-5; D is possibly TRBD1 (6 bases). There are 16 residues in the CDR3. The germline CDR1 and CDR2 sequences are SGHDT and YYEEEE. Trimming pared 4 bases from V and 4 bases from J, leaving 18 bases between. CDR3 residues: CASSRRSRGLNQPQHF. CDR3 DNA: TGTGCCAGCAGCCGCCGCAGCAGGGGTCTTAATCAGCCCCAGCATTTT.

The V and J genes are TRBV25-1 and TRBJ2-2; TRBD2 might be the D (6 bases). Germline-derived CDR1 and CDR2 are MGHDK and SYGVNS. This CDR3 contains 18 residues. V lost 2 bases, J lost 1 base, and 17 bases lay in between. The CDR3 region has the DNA TGTGCCAGCAGTGAACTGGTCTGGGAGGTGGGGAACACCGGGGAGCTGTTTTTT. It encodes CASSELVWEVGNTGELFF.

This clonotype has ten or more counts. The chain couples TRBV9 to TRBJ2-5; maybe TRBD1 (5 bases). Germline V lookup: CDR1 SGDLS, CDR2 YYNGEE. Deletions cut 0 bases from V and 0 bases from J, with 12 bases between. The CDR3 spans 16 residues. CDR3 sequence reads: CASSVEGQRYQETQYF. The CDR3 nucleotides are TGTGCCAGCAGCGTAGAGGGGCAGAGGTACCAAGAGACCCAGTACTTC.

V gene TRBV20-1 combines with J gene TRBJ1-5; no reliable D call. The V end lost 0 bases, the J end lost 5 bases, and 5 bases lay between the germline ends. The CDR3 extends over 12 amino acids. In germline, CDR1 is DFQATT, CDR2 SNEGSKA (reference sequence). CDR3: CSARDDYQPQHF. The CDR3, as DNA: TGCAGTGCTAGAGACGACTATCAGCCCCAGCATTTT.

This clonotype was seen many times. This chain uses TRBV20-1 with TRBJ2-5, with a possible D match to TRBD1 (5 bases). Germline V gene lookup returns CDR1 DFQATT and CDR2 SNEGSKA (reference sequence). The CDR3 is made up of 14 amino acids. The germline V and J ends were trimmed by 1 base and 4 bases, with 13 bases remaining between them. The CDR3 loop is CSARVLSGRETQYF. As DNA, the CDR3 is TGCAGTGCTAGAGTTCTTTCAGGGCGAGAGACCCAGTACTTC.

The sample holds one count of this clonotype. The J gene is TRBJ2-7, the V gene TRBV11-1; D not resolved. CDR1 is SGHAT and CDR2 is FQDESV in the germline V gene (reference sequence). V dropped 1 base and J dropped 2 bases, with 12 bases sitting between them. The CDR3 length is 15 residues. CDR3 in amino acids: CASSLGLLGPYEQYF. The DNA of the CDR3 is TGTGCCAGCAGCTTAGGGCTCCTCGGCCCCTACGAGCAGTACTTC.

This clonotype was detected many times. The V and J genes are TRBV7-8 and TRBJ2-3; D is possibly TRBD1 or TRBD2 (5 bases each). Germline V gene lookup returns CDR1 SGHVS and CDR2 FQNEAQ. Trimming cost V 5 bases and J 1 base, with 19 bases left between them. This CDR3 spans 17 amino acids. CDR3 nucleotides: TGTGCCAGCAGCAATGGTGTGGGGGTCACACGCACAGATACGCAGTATTTT. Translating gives CASSNGVGVTRTDTQYF.

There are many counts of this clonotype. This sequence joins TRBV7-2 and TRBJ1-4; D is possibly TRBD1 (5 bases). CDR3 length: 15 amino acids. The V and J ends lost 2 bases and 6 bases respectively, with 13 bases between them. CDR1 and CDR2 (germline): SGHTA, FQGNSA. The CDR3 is CASSLKAGRYEKLFF. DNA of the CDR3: TGTGCCAGCAGCTTAAAGGCAGGGCGGTATGAAAAACTGTTTTTT.

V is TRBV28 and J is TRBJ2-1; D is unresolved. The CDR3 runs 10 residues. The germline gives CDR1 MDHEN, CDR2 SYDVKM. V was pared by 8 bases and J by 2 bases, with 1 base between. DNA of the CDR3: TGTGCCAGCCCCTACAATGAGCAGTTCTTC. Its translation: CASPYNEQFF.

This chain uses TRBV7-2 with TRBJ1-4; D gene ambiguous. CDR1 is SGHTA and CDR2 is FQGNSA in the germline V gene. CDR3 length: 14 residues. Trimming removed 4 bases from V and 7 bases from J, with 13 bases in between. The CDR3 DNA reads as TGTGCCAGCAGCTCCGGGCTCCTTCGTGAAAAACTGTTTTTT. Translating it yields CASSSGLLREKLFF.

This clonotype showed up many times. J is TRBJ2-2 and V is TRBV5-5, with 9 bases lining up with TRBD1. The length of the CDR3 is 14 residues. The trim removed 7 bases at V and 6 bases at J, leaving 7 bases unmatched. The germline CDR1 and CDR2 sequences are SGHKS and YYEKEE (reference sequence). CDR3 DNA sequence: TGTGCCAGCGAGCCGGGACAGGGCTCCGGGGAGCTGTTTTTT. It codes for CASEPGQGSGELFF.

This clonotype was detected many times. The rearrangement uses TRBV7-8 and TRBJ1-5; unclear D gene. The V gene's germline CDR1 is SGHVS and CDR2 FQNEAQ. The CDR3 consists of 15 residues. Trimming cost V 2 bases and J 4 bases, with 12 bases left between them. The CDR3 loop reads CASSLILGQNQPQHF. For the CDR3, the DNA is TGTGCCAGCAGCTTAATATTGGGCCAAAATCAGCCCCAGCATTTT.